This T cell receptor (beta chain) was retrieved from a study of T cell responses to AZD1222 COVID-19 vaccine. The ends lost 2 bases at V and 4 bases at J; junction bases unmatched: 9. The germline V gene encodes CDR1 KGHSH and CDR2 LQKENI. The CDR3 sequence is 16 residues long. General observations from the study: There were mostly white British donors and more females than males, and clonal diversity was possibly underestimated. Reportedly, close to half of spike-specific TCRs are directed against unmutated variant regions. Across the whole spike, CD4 TCRs peaked at regions 160-218 and 743-854. Baseline antibody screening turned up just a handful of seropositive AZD1222 recipients.

Concerning this clone: The antigen remains unidentified.

Using immunoSEQ multiplex PCR, the repertoire was profiled, and TCRdb retains in-frame clones only, with some absent. The sample holds 160,000 or so clones; roughly nine tenths are singletons and the top ten take about 1.9%. The gene calls are TRBV18 and TRBJ1-1, with TRBD1 matching over 8 bases. The TCR comes from an adult in good health. The input for sequencing was peripheral blood, taken on day 0 of AZD1222 vaccination. Written as DNA, the CDR3 is TGTGCCAGCTCACCAACTCAGGGGGCCCCCGGCACTGAAGCTTTCTTT. This codes for CASSPTQGAPGTEAFF. Looking up the rest from reference TRBV18 and TRBJ1-1 gives the full variable domain: NAGVMQNPRHLVRRRGQEARLRCSPMKGHSHVYWYRQLPEEGLKFMVYLQKENIIDESGMPKERFSAEFPKEGPSILRIQQVVRGDSAAYFCASSPTQGAPGTEAFFGQGTRLTVV.